The sequence of this T cell receptor beta chain was determined in a study of shared clonotypes between healthy human individuals. Overall study findings and caveats: Sequencing of the sorted subsets was shown by rarefaction to be incomplete despite large depth. The study generally estimated greater richness for naive than memory subsets. Among non-shared clonotypes, generation probabilities were lower than among those shared by all four donors.

Measured with immunoSEQ multiplex PCR; TCRdb has only the in-frame clones, and not every one. This sample has 600,000 to 750,000 clones; about two thirds occur once, and the top ten carry under 2%. Germline lookup yields CDR1 SSHAT and CDR2 FNYEAQ (reference sequence). The CDR3 is 16 amino acids. V was trimmed by 5 bases and J by 0 bases, leaving 16 bases between them. A remark on this clone: No antigen is known for it.

The V call is TRBV7-7, the J call TRBJ1-2, with D possibly TRBD1 on 5 matching bases. This receptor was obtained from a woman aged 25 to 39 in good health. Sequenced material: memory CD4+ T cells sorted from blood. Subset: CD45RA-negative fraction. The CDR3 nucleotides are TGTGCCAGCAGCCAACGGGGACGGGAAGCTAACTATGGCTACACCTTC. As protein: CASSQRGREANYGYTF.